The clone carrying this T cell receptor (beta chain) was seen only a few times. Input was approximately 2 ug genomic DNA, or all available if less. Produced via immunoSEQ multiplex PCR; TCRdb's table is partial and in-frame only. The sample shows around 87,000 clones, over 80% of them seen only once. This specimen belongs to a study of glioma-infiltrating T cells after dendritic cell vaccination. Study background: The vaccine used monocyte-derived dendritic cells pulsed overnight with autologous tumor lysate.

Documented time point: after dendritic cell vaccination, including at tumor progression/relapse. The V and J ends lost 5 bases and 7 bases respectively, with 12 bases between them. The CDR3 has 13 amino acids. Per the germline V gene, CDR1 is SGHAT and CDR2 is FQNNGV. The source of this sequence is a human donor with glioblastoma. This sequence joins TRBV11-2 and TRBJ1-5; D is uncertain. The sequencing used blood, collected after dendritic cell vaccination. Here the CDR3 reads CASSADPGQPQHF. The CDR3, as DNA: TGTGCCAGCAGCGCAGACCCGGGGCAGCCCCAGCATTTT.